These 21 T cell receptor beta chains came from one sample sequenced in a study of blood T cell repertoires in COVID-19. Measured with immunoSEQ multiplex PCR; TCRdb has only the in-frame clones, and not every one. The sample shows over 200,000 clones, 92% of them seen only once. Sequencing used peripheral blood. These receptors came from a man in his sixties with COVID-19, enrolled during active disease.

The chain employs TRBV12-1 and TRBJ2-7; the D call of TRBD2 is as the table states it, not checked on the DNA. TRBV12-1 is labeled a pseudogene. The CDR3 is 17 amino acids. CDR3 coding DNA: TGTGCCAGCAGCGGACCGGGGACTAGCGGGGATACCTACGAGCAGTACTTC. Its translation is CASSGPGTSGDTYEQYF.

Comment on this clone: This sample includes further DNA sequences coding for the same CDR3. The chain joins TRBV5-5 to TRBJ2-7; tentatively, D is TRBD1 (5 bases). The CDR3 runs 14 residues. With 0 bases removed from V and 2 bases from J, the gap between germline ends came to 9 bases. Per germline, CDR1 SGHKS and CDR2 YYEKEE (reference sequence). CDR3 sequence (DNA): TGTGCCAGCAGCTTGGGTCAGGGTGCCTACGAGCAGTACTTC. This codes for CASSLGQGAYEQYF.

V gene TRBV27 combines with J gene TRBJ2-5, with D possibly being TRBD2 (5 bases). The CDR3 covers 16 residues. Trimming removed 0 bases from V and 2 bases from J, with 13 bases in between. The germline V gene encodes CDR1 MNHEY and CDR2 SMNVEV (reference sequence). The chain's CDR3 is CASSLSILGSQETQYF. Written as DNA, the CDR3 is TGTGCCAGCAGTTTATCGATCTTGGGGAGTCAAGAGACCCAGTACTTC.

V usage is TRBV4-2 and J usage is TRBJ1-2, with 8 bases matching TRBD1. Germline CDR1 LGHNA, CDR2 YNFKEQ. The CDR3 is 22 residues long. Unmatched junction bases numbered 26, after V lost 4 bases and J lost 1 base. CDR3 in DNA: TGTGCCAGCAGCCGAATTTCCCGATTGACCGGGACAGGCGAGCTCAATAACTATGGCTACACCTTC. The encoded protein is CASSRISRLTGTGELNNYGYTF.

V usage is TRBV5-1 and J usage is TRBJ1-2; TRBD1 might be the D (5 bases). Trimming stripped 3 bases from V and 0 bases from J, with 9 bases between. The CDR3 loop spans 14 amino acids. The germline V gene encodes CDR1 SGHRS and CDR2 YFSETQ. The CDR3 protein is CASSSEGANYGYTF. The CDR3 coding sequence is TGCGCCAGCAGCTCGGAAGGGGCTAACTATGGCTACACCTTC.

The V call is TRBV10-3, the J call TRBJ2-3; 10 bases agree with TRBD2. Per germline, CDR1 ENHRY and CDR2 SYGVKD. The CDR3 has 15 residues. With 10 bases clipped from V and 5 bases from J, the junction kept 12 bases outside the gene matches. The CDR3: CATYSGTSAVDTQYF. Here the CDR3 DNA reads TGTGCCACGTACTCCGGGACTAGCGCCGTAGATACGCAGTATTTT.

The chain links TRBV7-9 to TRBJ1-2; no clear D gene. V gave up 2 bases and J gave up 4 bases, with 11 bases separating them. Germline loops: CDR1 SEHNR, CDR2 FQNEAQ (reference sequence). The CDR3 is 14 amino acids. CDR3 nucleotides: TGTGCCAGCAGCTTAAACGGGGTTATCTATGGCTACACCTTC. This translates into CASSLNGVIYGYTF. The variable domain in full, with the rest retrieved from reference TRBV7-9 and TRBJ1-2, is DTGVSQNPRHKITKRGQNVTFRCDPISEHNRLYWYRQTLGQGPEFLTYFQNEAQLEKSRLLSDRFSAERPKGSFSTLEIQRTEQGDSAMYLCASSLNGVIYGYTFGSGTRLTVV.

V gene TRBV5-4 combines with J gene TRBJ2-3, with 7 bases matching TRBD2. The germline CDR1 and CDR2 sequences are SGHNT and YYREEE (reference sequence). V shed 4 bases and J 6 bases; nucleotides not matched to a gene: 11. The CDR3 sequence is 15 residues long. The CDR3 DNA reads as TGTGCCAGCAGCACCCGGACTAGGACCGAGGATACGCAGTATTTT. Residues: CASSTRTRTEDTQYF. Looking up the rest from reference TRBV5-4 and TRBJ2-3 gives the full variable domain: ETGVTQSPTHLIKTRGQQVTLRCSSQSGHNTVSWYQQALGQGPQFIFQYYREEENGRGNFPPRFSGLQFPNYSSELNVNALELDDSALYLCASSTRTRTEDTQYFGPGTRLTVL.

On this clone itself: This sample also contains other DNA sequences that code for the same CDR3. CDR3 in amino acids: CASSVASQETQYF. CDR3 DNA sequence: TGTGCCAGCAGCGTAGCCAGCCAAGAGACCCAGTACTTC. The chain joins TRBV9 to TRBJ2-5, with no clear D. Looked up from germline, CDR1 is SGDLS and CDR2 is YYNGEE. The length of the CDR3 is 13 residues. Trimming removed 0 bases at V and 1 base at J, with 4 bases between.

This chain joins TRBV12-5 and TRBJ2-3, with TRBD2 matching over 7 bases. Germline V CDR1 and CDR2: LGHNT, FRNRAP. V lost 1 base, J lost 0 bases, and 13 bases stayed unmatched. The CDR3 contains 19 residues. The CDR3 region has the DNA TGTGCTAGTGGTTTGGACGTGGGGAGGTCTAGCGGAAGCACAGATACGCAGTATTTT. Its protein product is CASGLDVGRSSGSTDTQYF.

This clone was seen only a few times. V is TRBV7-9 and J is TRBJ2-7; a weak D match, TRBD2 (5 bases). V was shortened by 7 bases and J by 6 bases, with 16 bases between the two germline ends. The CDR3 sequence is 13 residues long. From germline, CDR1 is SEHNR and CDR2 FQNEAQ (reference sequence). This CDR3 reads CASNRGVGSEQYF. CDR3 sequence (DNA): TGTGCCAGCAACCGGGGTGTGGGGAGCGAGCAGTACTTC.

J is TRBJ2-3 and V is TRBV24-1; TRBD2 might be the D (6 bases). The germline V and J ends were trimmed by 2 bases and 0 bases, with 14 bases remaining between them. The CDR3 spans 17 residues. CDR1 KGHDR and CDR2 SFDVKD come from the germline V gene. The CDR3 is CATSDSGDQRSTDTQYF. Here the CDR3 DNA reads TGTGCCACCAGTGATTCGGGGGACCAGAGGAGCACAGATACGCAGTATTTT.

V gene TRBV30 combines with J gene TRBJ1-5; 8 nucleotides agree with TRBD1. The CDR3 sequence is 19 residues long. Germline V gene lookup returns CDR1 GTSNPN and CDR2 SVGIG (reference sequence). Trimming took 5 bases from V and 0 from J; bases not matched to a gene: 18. The CDR3 DNA follows: TGTGCCTGGCCGGCCCCTTCCGGGACAGGAGGTTATAGCAATCAGCCCCAGCATTTT. It specifies CAWPAPSGTGGYSNQPQHF.

V usage is TRBV30 and J usage is TRBJ1-5; TRBD1 might be the D (6 bases). The CDR3 is made up of 17 amino acids. V lost 3 bases and J 4 bases, leaving 22 bases between the germline ends. From germline, CDR1 is GTSNPN and CDR2 SVGIG (reference sequence). CDR3 sequence reads: CAWSPGGANPGNQPQHF. CDR3 DNA: TGTGCCTGGAGCCCCGGGGGGGCCAATCCAGGAAATCAGCCCCAGCATTTT.

This clone has just one count. The rearrangement joins TRBV18 to TRBJ2-1; 10 bases align to TRBD2. This CDR3 contains 16 residues. V trimming: 6 bases; J trimming: 6 bases; junction bases outside the gene matches: 11. Germline CDR1 reads KGHSH; CDR2 reads LQKENI. Here the CDR3 reads CASSQLAGGGTNEQFF. Here the CDR3 DNA reads TGTGCCAGCTCCCAATTAGCGGGGGGAGGAACCAATGAGCAGTTCTTC.

The rearrangement links TRBV7-9 to TRBJ1-1; D is ambiguous. The CDR3 is 12 residues long. CDR1 is SEHNR and CDR2 is FQNEAQ in the germline V gene (reference sequence). Deletions cut 1 base from V and 4 bases from J, with 4 bases between. CDR3 nucleotides: TGTGCCAGCAGCTTAGTCTTCACTGAAGCTTTCTTT. Amino acid sequence: CASSLVFTEAFF.

The V and J genes are TRBV18 and TRBJ2-2; perhaps TRBD2 as D (5 bases). The CDR3 has 14 amino acids. Germline V gene data show CDR1 as KGHSH and CDR2 as LQKENI. V shed 5 bases and J shed 5 bases, with 12 bases lying between them. This chain's CDR3 is CASSSGLLTGELFF. Here the CDR3 DNA reads TGTGCCAGCTCATCCGGACTGTTGACCGGGGAGCTGTTTTTT.

This clone was counted only a few times. The chain combines TRBV7-6 with TRBJ1-4; D is perhaps TRBD1 (6 bases). Germline lookup yields CDR1 SGHVS and CDR2 FNYEAQ. The CDR3 covers 16 residues. Trimming left V 5 bases short and J 4 bases short, with 17 bases between. The CDR3 DNA reads as TGTGCCAGCAGCCGTGGGGGGGGCCAACTTAATGAAAAACTGTTTTTT. Translation: CASSRGGGQLNEKLFF. Full variable domain (remainder filled in from reference TRBV7-6 and TRBJ1-4): GAGVSQSPRYKVTKRGQDVALRCDPISGHVSLYWYRQALGQGPEFLTYFNYEAQQDKSGLPNDRFSAERPEGSISTLTIQRTEQRDSAMYRCASSRGGGQLNEKLFFGSGTQLSVL.

V gene TRBV19 combines with J gene TRBJ2-5; 7 bases align to TRBD2. This CDR3 spans 13 amino acids. CDR1 is LNHDA and CDR2 is SQIVND in the germline V gene (reference sequence). Trimming removed 6 bases from V and 1 base from J; junction bases left unmatched: 2. CDR3 sequence (DNA): TGTGCCAGTAGCGGGGGGTCCCAAGAGACCCAGTACTTC. Translated: CASSGGSQETQYF.

The V gene is TRBV7-2, the J gene TRBJ2-2, with TRBD2 matching 15 bases. The CDR3 totals 17 residues. In germline, CDR1 is SGHTA, CDR2 FQGNSA. Losses at the gene ends were 5 bases for V and 4 bases for J; bases not matched to a gene: 5. The CDR3 DNA follows: TGTGCCAGCAGCCAAAGGACTAGCGGGAGGGCCACCGGGGAGCTGTTTTTT. It specifies CASSQRTSGRATGELFF.

The J gene is TRBJ2-7, the V gene TRBV7-6, with 8 bases fitting TRBD2. The CDR3 loop spans 16 amino acids. V dropped 5 bases and J dropped 1; count of bases not matched to a gene: 10. Germline V gene sequence: CDR1 SGHVS, CDR2 FNYEAQ. CDR3 sequence (DNA): TGTGCCAGCAGCCCCGGGGGGGGATCCTTATCCTACGAGCAGTACTTC. This encodes CASSPGGGSLSYEQYF.